This paragraph covers one T cell receptor beta chain sequence. Its matching antigen is unknown. Germline loops: CDR1 LNHDA, CDR2 SQIVND (reference sequence). V lost 3 bases, J lost 11 bases, and 9 bases stayed unmatched. The CDR3 is made up of 13 amino acids. The study ran its PCR with 60 Vbeta and 13 Jbeta primers. Profiled with immunoSEQ multiplex PCR; TCRdb holds only in-frame clones, not every one. The profile shows 120,000 to 150,000 clones, 55% to 80% of them singletons. The data were taken from a study of cytomegalovirus exposure and HLA in healthy donors. Study-wide results and limits: In a later analysis, parvovirus B19, influenza, CMV and Epstein-Barr virus appeared linked to several top co-occurrence clusters. The majority of CMV-associated TCR beta chains were reported as apparently HLA-restricted in a later analysis. For most TCR sequences rarity was the rule, although some public TCRs occurred in many donors. In terms of immune exposure information, only CMV serostatus was available.

Specimen: PBMCs. The chain combines TRBV19 with TRBJ1-1, with 7 nucleotides matching TRBD1. The TCR comes from a middle-aged woman in good health and CMV-seronegative. This CDR3 reads CASSITGAVTAFF. For the CDR3, the DNA is TGTGCCAGTAGTATCACAGGGGCGGTTACCGCTTTCTTT.